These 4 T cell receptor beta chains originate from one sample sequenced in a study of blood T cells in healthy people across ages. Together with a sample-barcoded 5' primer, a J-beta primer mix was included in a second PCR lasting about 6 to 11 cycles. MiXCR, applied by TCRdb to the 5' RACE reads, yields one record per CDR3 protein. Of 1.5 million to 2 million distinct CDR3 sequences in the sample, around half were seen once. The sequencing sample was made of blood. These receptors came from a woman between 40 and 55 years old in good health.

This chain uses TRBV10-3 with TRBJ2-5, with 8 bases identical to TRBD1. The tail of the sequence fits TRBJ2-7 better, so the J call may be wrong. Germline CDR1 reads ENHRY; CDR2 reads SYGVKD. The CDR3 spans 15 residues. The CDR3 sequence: CAISESGQGVHEQYF. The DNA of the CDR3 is TGTGCCATCAGTGAGTCCGGACAGGGTGTACACGAGCAGTACTTC.

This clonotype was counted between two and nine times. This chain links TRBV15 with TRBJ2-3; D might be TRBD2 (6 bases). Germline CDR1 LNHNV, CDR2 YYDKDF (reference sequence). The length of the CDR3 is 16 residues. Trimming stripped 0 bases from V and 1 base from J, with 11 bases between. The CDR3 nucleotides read TGTGCCACCAGCAGAGATAGGGACTCTGGCACAGATACGCAGTATTTT. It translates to CATSRDRDSGTDTQYF.

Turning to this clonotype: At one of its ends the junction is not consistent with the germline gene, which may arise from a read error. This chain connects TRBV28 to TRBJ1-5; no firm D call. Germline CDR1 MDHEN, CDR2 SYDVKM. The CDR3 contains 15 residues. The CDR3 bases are TGTGCCGGCAGTTTTGGGTCGGGTGCGGAACAGCCCCAGCATTTT. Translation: CAGSFGSGAEQPQHF.

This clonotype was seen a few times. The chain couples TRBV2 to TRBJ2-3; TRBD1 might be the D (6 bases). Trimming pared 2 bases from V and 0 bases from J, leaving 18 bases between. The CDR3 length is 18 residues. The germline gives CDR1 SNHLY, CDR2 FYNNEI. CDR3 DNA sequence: TGTGCCAGCAGTGAACGGGGCCACAGGGCGAGGAGCACAGATACGCAGTATTTT. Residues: CASSERGHRARSTDTQYF.